This TCR beta chain was captured in a study of control samples from healthy donors and cancer patients. Germline V CDR1 and CDR2: SNHLY, FYNNEI. The CDR3 contains 11 residues. The V gene lost 9 bases and the J gene lost 6 bases, with 9 bases spanning the gap. Here immunoSEQ multiplex PCR was the method, and the copy in TCRdb shows in-frame clones only, minus some. Altogether roughly 180,000 clones are present, about 91% being singletons, with the ten largest covering roughly 2.1%. This clone has more than one count but fewer than ten. The sequence came from a woman aged 40 to 50 in good health. Source material: blood. The genes are TRBV2 and TRBJ2-1; D is uncertain. The chain's CDR3 is CASRASNEQFF. The DNA for the CDR3 is TGTGCCAGTCGAGCCTCCAATGAGCAGTTCTTC. The full variable domain, its missing parts supplied by reference TRBV2 and TRBJ2-1, is EPEVTQTPSHQVTQMGQEVILRCVPISNHLYFYWYRQILGQKVEFLVSFYNNEISEKSEIFDDQFSVERPDGSNFTLKIRSTKLEDSAMYFCASRASNEQFFGPGTRLTVL.